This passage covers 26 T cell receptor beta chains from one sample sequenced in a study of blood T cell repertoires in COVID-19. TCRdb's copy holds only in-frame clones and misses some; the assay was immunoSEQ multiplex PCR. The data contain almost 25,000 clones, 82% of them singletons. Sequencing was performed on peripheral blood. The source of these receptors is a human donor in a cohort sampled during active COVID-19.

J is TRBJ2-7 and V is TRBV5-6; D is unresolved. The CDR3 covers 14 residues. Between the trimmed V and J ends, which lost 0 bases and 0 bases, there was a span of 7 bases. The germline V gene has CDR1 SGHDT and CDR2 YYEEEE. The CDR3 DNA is TGTGCCAGCAGCTTGGGGCCTAGCTCCTACGAGCAGTACTTC. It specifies CASSLGPSSYEQYF.

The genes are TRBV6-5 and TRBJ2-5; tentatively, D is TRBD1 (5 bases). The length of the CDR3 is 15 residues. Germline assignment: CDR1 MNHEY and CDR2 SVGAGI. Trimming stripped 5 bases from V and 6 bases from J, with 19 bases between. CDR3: CASSNPRGLGKTQYF. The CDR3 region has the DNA TGTGCCAGCAGTAACCCTAGGGGATTGGGAAAGACCCAGTACTTC.

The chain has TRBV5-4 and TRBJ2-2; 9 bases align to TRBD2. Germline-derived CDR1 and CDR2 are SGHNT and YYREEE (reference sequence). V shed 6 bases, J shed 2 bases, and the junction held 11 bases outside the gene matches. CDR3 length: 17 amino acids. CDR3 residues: CASTLGATSGNTGELFF. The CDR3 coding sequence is TGTGCCAGCACCCTCGGAGCGACTAGCGGTAACACCGGGGAGCTGTTTTTT.

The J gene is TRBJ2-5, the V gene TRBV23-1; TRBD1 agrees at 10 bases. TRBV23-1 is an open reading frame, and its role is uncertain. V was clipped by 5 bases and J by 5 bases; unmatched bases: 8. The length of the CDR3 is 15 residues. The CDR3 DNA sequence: TGCGCCAGCAGTGGGACCGGGACAGGGGAGGAGACCCAGTACTTC. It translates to CASSGTGTGEETQYF.

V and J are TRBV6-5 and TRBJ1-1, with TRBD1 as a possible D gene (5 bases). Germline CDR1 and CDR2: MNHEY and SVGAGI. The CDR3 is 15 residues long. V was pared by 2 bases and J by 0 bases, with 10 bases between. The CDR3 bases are TGTGCCAGCAGTTACGGGGCAGGCCTGAACACTGAAGCTTTCTTT. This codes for CASSYGAGLNTEAFF.

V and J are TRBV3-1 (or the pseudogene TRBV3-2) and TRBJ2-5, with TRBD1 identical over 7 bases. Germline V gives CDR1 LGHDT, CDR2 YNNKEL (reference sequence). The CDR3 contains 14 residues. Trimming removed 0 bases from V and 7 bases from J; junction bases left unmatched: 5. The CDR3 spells CASSQERGPRTQYF. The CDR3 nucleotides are TGTGCCAGCAGCCAAGAGAGGGGGCCGAGGACCCAGTACTTC.

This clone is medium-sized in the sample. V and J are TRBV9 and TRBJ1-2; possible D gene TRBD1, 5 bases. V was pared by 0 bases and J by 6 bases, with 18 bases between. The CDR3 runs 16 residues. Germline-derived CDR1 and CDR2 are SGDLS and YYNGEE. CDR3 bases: TGTGCCAGCAGCGTAGCCATCAGGAGCGGGGGAGATGGCTACACCTTC. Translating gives CASSVAIRSGGDGYTF.

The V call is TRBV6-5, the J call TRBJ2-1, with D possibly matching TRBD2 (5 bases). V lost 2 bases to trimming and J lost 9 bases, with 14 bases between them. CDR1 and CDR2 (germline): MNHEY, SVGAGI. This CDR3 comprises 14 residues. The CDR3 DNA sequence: TGTGCCAGCAGTTACGTCCCCCAAAGCGGTGAGCAGTTCTTC. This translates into CASSYVPQSGEQFF.

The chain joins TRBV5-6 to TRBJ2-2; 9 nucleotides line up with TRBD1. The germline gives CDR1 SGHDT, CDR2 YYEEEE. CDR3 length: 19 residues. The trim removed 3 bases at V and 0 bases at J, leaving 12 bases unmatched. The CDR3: CASSSLGQGNLANTGELFF. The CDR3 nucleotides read TGTGCCAGCAGCTCGCTTGGACAGGGGAACCTCGCGAACACCGGGGAGCTGTTTTTT.

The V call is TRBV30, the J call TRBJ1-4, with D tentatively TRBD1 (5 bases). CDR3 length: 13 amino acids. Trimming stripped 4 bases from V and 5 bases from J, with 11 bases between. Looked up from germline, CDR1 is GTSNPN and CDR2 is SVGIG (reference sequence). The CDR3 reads CAWNRGDNEKLFF. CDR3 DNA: TGTGCCTGGAATCGGGGGGACAATGAAAAACTGTTTTTT.

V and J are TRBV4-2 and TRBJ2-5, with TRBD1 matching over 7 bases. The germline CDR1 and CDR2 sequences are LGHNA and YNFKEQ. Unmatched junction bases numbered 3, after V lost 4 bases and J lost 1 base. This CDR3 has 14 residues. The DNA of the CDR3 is TGTGCCAGCAGCCCCGGACAGGCCCAAGAGACCCAGTACTTC. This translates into CASSPGQAQETQYF.

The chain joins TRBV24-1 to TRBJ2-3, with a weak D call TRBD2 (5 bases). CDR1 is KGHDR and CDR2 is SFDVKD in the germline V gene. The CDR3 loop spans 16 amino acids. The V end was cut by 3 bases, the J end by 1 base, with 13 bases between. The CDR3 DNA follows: TGTGCCACCAGTGATGTACACGTCGGGGGCACAGATACGCAGTATTTT. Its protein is CATSDVHVGGTDTQYF.

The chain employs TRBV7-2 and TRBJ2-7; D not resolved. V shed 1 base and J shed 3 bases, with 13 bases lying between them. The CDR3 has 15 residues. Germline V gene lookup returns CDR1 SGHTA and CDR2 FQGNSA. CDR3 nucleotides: TGTGCCAGCAGCTTAGGCCTAGACTCCTTCTACGAGCAGTACTTC. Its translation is CASSLGLDSFYEQYF. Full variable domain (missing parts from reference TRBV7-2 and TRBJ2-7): GAGVSQSPSNKVTEKGKDVELRCDPISGHTALYWYRQSLGQGLEFLIYFQGNSAPDKSGLPSDRFSAERTGGSVSTLTIQRTQQEDSAVYLCASSLGLDSFYEQYFGPGTRLTVT.

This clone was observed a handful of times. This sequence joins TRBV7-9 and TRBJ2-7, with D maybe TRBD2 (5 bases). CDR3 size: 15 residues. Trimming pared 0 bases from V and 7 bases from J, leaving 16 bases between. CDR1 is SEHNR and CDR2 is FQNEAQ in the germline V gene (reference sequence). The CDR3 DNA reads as TGTGCCAGCAGCTTAGCGCTGGCAAGGAGGCGGGAGCAGTACTTC. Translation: CASSLALARRREQYF.

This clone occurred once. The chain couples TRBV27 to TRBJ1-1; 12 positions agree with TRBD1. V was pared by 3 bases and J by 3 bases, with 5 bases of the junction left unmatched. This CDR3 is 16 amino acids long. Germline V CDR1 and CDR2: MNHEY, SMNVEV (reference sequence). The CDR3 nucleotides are TGTGCCAGCAGTTTCCGGGACAGGGGGCGGGACACTGAAGCTTTCTTT. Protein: CASSFRDRGRDTEAFF.

The CDR3 region has the DNA TGTGCCAGCACCCAAGGGGCCCGACCTAACTATGGCTACACCTTC. The encoded protein is CASTQGARPNYGYTF. The chain employs TRBV7-8 and TRBJ1-2, with D perhaps TRBD1 (5 bases). Trimming stripped 7 bases from V and 0 bases from J, with 15 bases between. CDR1 is SGHVS and CDR2 is FQNEAQ in the germline V gene. CDR3 length: 15 residues.

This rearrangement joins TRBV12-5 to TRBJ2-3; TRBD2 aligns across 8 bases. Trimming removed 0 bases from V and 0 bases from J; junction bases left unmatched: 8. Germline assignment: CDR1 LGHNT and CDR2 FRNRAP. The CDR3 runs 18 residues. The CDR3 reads CASGLVLTTGGSTDTQYF. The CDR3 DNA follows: TGTGCTAGTGGTTTGGTACTAACTACGGGGGGGAGCACAGATACGCAGTATTTT.

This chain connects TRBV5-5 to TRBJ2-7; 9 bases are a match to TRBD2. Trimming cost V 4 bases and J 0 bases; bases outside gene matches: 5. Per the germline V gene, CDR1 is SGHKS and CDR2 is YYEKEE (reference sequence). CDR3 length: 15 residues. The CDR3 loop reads CASSSPGLASYEQYF. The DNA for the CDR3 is TGTGCCAGCAGCAGCCCGGGACTAGCCTCCTACGAGCAGTACTTC.

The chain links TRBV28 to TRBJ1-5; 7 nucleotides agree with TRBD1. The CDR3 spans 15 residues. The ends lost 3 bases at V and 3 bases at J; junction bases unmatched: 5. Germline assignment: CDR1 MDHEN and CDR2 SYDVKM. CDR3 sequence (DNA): TGTGCCAGCAGTTTTGGACAGGCAGTCAATCAGCCCCAGCATTTT. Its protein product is CASSFGQAVNQPQHF.

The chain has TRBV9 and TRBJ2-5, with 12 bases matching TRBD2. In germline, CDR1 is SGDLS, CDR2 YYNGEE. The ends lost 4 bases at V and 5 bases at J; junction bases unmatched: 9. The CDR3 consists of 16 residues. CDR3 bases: TGTGCCAGCAGCCCCTCAGGACTAGCGGGGCCGGAGACCCAGTACTTC. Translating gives CASSPSGLAGPETQYF.

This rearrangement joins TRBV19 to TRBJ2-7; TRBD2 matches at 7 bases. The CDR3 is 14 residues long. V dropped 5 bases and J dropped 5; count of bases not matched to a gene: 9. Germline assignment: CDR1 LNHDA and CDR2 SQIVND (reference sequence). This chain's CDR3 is CASSGGTKVHEQYF. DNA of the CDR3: TGTGCCAGTAGTGGGGGGACTAAGGTCCACGAGCAGTACTTC.

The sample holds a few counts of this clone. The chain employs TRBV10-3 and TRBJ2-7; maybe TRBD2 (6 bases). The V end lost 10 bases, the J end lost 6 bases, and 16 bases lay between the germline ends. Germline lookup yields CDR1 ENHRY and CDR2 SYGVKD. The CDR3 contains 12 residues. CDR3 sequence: CATRLGAAEQYF. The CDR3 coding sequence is TGTGCCACCCGACTAGGGGCCGCCGAGCAGTACTTC.

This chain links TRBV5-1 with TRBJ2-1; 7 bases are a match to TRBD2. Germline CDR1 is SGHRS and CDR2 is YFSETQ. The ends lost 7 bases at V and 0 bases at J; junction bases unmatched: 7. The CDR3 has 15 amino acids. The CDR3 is CASDSGFSSYNEQFF. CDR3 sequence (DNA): TGCGCCAGCGATAGCGGGTTTAGCTCCTACAATGAGCAGTTCTTC.

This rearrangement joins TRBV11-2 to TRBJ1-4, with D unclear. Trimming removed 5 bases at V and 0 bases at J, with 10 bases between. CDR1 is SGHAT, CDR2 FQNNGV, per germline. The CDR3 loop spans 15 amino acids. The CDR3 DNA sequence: TGTGCCAGCAGCCCAGAGGCTGCAACTAATGAAAAACTGTTTTTT. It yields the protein CASSPEAATNEKLFF.

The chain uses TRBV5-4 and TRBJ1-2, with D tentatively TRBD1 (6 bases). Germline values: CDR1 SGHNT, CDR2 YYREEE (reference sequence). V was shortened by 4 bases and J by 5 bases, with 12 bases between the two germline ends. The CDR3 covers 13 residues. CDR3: CASSTTGGYGYTF. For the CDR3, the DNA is TGTGCCAGCAGCACGACAGGAGGATATGGCTACACCTTC.

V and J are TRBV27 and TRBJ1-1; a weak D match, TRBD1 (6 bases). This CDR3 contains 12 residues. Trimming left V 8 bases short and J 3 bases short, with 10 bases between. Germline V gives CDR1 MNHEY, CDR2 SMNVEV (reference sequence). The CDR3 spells CASSDSYTEAFF. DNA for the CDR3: TGTGCCAGCTCGGACAGTTACACTGAAGCTTTCTTT.